This T cell receptor beta chain is drawn from a study of T cell responses to AZD1222 COVID-19 vaccine. The CDR3 extends over 15 amino acids. J gave up 8 bases and V 4 bases, and 6 bases lay outside the gene matches. Germline V gene lookup returns CDR1 MGHDK and CDR2 SYGVNS. TCRdb's table, derived via immunoSEQ multiplex PCR, lists solely in-frame clones and lacks some. The sample yields more than 110,000 clones, around 93% seen once. This sequence was found in an adult in good health. This chain joins TRBV25-1 and TRBJ1-6; 9 bases match TRBD1. The sequenced sample was peripheral blood, obtained on day 0 of AZD1222 vaccination. The CDR3 region is CASSAGQGGDSPLHF. The CDR3 DNA reads TGTGCCAGCAGTGCGGGACAGGGTGGAGATTCACCCCTCCACTTT.